These T cell receptor beta chains were read from a single sample in a study of shared clonotypes between healthy human individuals. Method: immunoSEQ multiplex PCR; TCRdb's copy keeps in-frame clones and lacks some. This sample carries a few million clones, 93% of them seen once, and the ten largest clones take about 0.41%. The sample taken for sequencing was naive CD4+ T cells from PBMCs. The receptors derive from a man younger than 35 in good health. Some clones in this sample may be carry-over from other donors' samples. Each CDR3 is given with its conserved first and last residue. The D gene is left open where the match is weak. Clone size is shown for a subset of rows, as once, few, many or a class of expanded clone.

size	V	D	J	CDR3	DNA
once	TRBV5-6	TRBD2	TRBJ2-3	CASATPRLAGVDTQYF	TGTGCCAGCGCAACTCCGAGACTAGCGGGAGTAGATACGCAGTATTTT
NA	TRBV19	TRBD2	TRBJ2-5	CASTLRRLAGGPETQYF	TGTGCCAGTACCCTTCGCCGACTAGCGGGAGGGCCAGAGACCCAGTACTTC
NA	TRBV21-1	NA	TRBJ2-7	CASSIGRRSYEQYF	TGTGCCAGCAGCATTGGTAGACGGTCCTACGAGCAGTACTTC
NA	TRBV18	NA	TRBJ2-3	CASSPTSGTDTQYF	TGTGCCAGCTCACCGACGTCCGGCACAGATACGCAGTATTTT
NA	TRBV2	NA	TRBJ1-2	CASSAFVGNYGYTF	TGTGCCAGCAGTGCTTTCGTGGGGAACTATGGCTACACCTTC
NA	TRBV15	TRBD2	TRBJ2-1	CATSRGRGLALHEQFF	TGTGCCACCAGCAGAGGCAGGGGACTAGCGTTACATGAGCAGTTCTTC
NA	TRBV5-1	NA	TRBJ2-6	CASRVQPSGANVLTF	TGCGCCAGCAGAGTTCAGCCCTCTGGGGCCAACGTCCTGACTTTC
NA	TRBV27	NA	TRBJ1-4	CASSLNRGGKLFF	TGTGCCAGCAGTTTAAATAGGGGGGGGAAACTGTTTTTT
NA	TRBV10-1	NA	TRBJ2-7	CASSGGHPPYEQYF	TGCGCCAGCAGTGGGGGACACCCTCCCTACGAGCAGTACTTC
NA	TRBV6-1	NA	TRBJ1-5	CASSSTGRENQPQHF	TGTGCCAGCAGTTCCACGGGACGGGAAAATCAGCCCCAGCATTTT
NA	TRBV5-1	NA	TRBJ2-5	CASSFDGVQETQYF	TGCGCCAGCAGCTTCGACGGGGTCCAAGAGACCCAGTACTTC
NA	TRBV28	NA	TRBJ2-7	CASSLRSGRSYEQYF	TGTGCCAGCAGTTTACGGAGCGGTAGGTCCTACGAGCAGTACTTC
once	TRBV20-1	NA	TRBJ2-5	CSARDRKTQYF	TGCAGTGCTAGAGATAGGAAGACCCAGTACTTC
NA	TRBV28	TRBD1	TRBJ1-4	CASSMLPGQGSEKLFF	TGTGCCAGCAGTATGCTACCGGGACAGGGGAGTGAAAAACTGTTTTTT
NA	TRBV7-2	NA	TRBJ1-1	CASSRRRGDTEAFF	TGTGCCAGCAGCCGAAGGCGGGGTGACACTGAAGCTTTCTTT
NA	TRBV11-1	NA	TRBJ2-7	CASSFPQGGREQYF	TGTGCCAGCAGCTTCCCACAGGGCGGTCGCGAGCAGTACTTC
NA	TRBV28	TRBD1	TRBJ1-4	CASSEGTVTNEKLFF	TGTGCCAGCAGTGAAGGGACAGTTACTAATGAAAAACTGTTTTTT
NA	TRBV30	NA	TRBJ1-2	CAWSVSGRRVHYGYTF	TGTGCCTGGAGTGTATCGGGTCGGAGGGTTCACTATGGCTACACCTTC
once	TRBV30	NA	TRBJ2-7	CAWSVQVKVYEQYF	TGTGCCTGGAGTGTACAAGTGAAAGTCTACGAGCAGTACTTC
few	TRBV5-1	NA	TRBJ1-2	CASSPDSTGYTF	TGCGCCAGCAGCCCGGACAGTACTGGCTACACCTTC
NA	TRBV6-6	TRBD2	TRBJ2-1	CASSSGTSGMSEQFF	TGTGCCAGCAGCTCCGGGACTAGCGGGATGAGTGAGCAGTTCTTC
NA	TRBV6-1	NA	TRBJ1-4	CASSESGRVEKLFF	TGTGCCAGCAGTGAATCGGGTAGGGTCGAAAAACTGTTTTTT
NA	TRBV28	NA	TRBJ2-5	CASTYGVRETQYF	TGTGCCAGTACCTATGGGGTGAGAGAGACCCAGTACTTC
NA	TRBV16	TRBD2	TRBJ2-7	CASSHPTSARSYEQYF	TGTGCCAGCAGCCATCCGACTAGCGCGAGGTCCTACGAGCAGTACTTC
NA	TRBV25-1	TRBD2	TRBJ2-7	CASSGSTSGDYEQYF	TGTGCCAGCAGTGGTTCGACTAGCGGGGACTACGAGCAGTACTTC
NA	TRBV5-1	TRBD2	TRBJ2-3	CASSFSGVDTQYF	TGCGCCAGCAGCTTTAGCGGGGTAGATACGCAGTATTTT
NA	TRBV7-8	TRBD1	TRBJ1-5	CASSRGQGQAYSNQPQHF	TGTGCCAGCAGCCGAGGACAGGGTCAGGCATATAGCAATCAGCCCCAGCATTTT
NA	TRBV7-2	NA	TRBJ1-5	CASSLADQPQHF	TGTGCCAGCAGCTTAGCTGATCAGCCCCAGCATTTT
NA	TRBV25-1	NA	TRBJ1-1	CASSGDILEAFF	TGTGCCAGCAGTGGCGACATACTTGAAGCTTTCTTT
NA	TRBV18	TRBD1	TRBJ2-2	CASSPDRVGGELFF	TGTGCCAGCTCACCCGACAGGGTTGGCGGGGAGCTGTTTTTT
NA	TRBV10-3	NA	TRBJ2-5	CAIAQGFETQYF	TGTGCCATCGCTCAGGGATTTGAGACCCAGTACTTC
once	TRBV9	NA	TRBJ2-5	CASSADPQGQETQYF	TGTGCCAGCAGCGCCGACCCGCAGGGACAAGAGACCCAGTACTTC
NA	TRBV15	NA	TRBJ2-1	CATSRHAGTSAYNEQFF	TGTGCCACCAGCCGACATGCCGGGACTTCCGCCTACAATGAGCAGTTCTTC
NA	TRBV30	TRBD2	TRBJ2-1	CAWWASGFTTLYNEQFF	TGTGCCTGGTGGGCTAGCGGCTTTACTACTCTCTACAATGAGCAGTTCTTC
NA	TRBV7-8	NA	TRBJ2-5	CASSFRRGQETQYF	TGTGCCAGCAGCTTTAGGCGTGGTCAAGAGACCCAGTACTTC
NA	TRBV15	NA	TRBJ2-2	CATSREGYGELFF	TGTGCCACCAGCAGAGAGGGGTACGGGGAGCTGTTTTTT
NA	TRBV29-1	NA	TRBJ1-1	CSVSPGNTEAFF	TGCAGCGTATCGCCGGGAAATACTGAAGCTTTCTTT
NA	TRBV30	NA	TRBJ1-6	CAWSVRDGRKLNSPLHF	TGTGCCTGGAGCGTACGGGACGGACGCAAACTAAATTCACCCCTCCACTTT
once	TRBV5-8	NA	TRBJ1-3	CASREPGRSGNTIYF	TGTGCCAGCAGAGAGCCGGGACGGTCTGGAAACACCATATATTTT
NA	TRBV19	NA	TRBJ2-3	CASSSREGRTDTQYF	TGTGCCAGTAGCAGTAGAGAGGGGCGCACAGATACGCAGTATTTT
NA	TRBV9	NA	TRBJ2-1	CASSARDTRSSYNEQFF	TGTGCCAGCAGCGCCCGGGACACCCGAAGCTCCTACAATGAGCAGTTCTTC
NA	TRBV10-3	TRBD2	TRBJ2-7	CAISERGLAGGYEQYF	TGTGCCATCAGTGAGAGGGGACTAGCGGGAGGCTACGAGCAGTACTTC
NA	TRBV7-3	NA	TRBJ1-5	CASQQGGSNQPQHF	TGTGCCAGCCAACAGGGAGGGAGCAATCAGCCCCAGCATTTT
NA	TRBV15	TRBD1	TRBJ2-1	CATSRTTGTVYNEQFF	TGTGCCACCAGCAGAACGACAGGGACCGTCTACAATGAGCAGTTCTTC
NA	TRBV28	TRBD2	TRBJ2-7	CASSLFASGRRWEQYF	TGTGCCAGCAGTTTATTCGCTAGCGGGAGGAGGTGGGAGCAGTACTTC
few	TRBV5-1	NA	TRBJ1-2	CASSQTTGYGYTF	TGCGCCAGCAGCCAAACGACAGGCTATGGCTACACCTTC
NA	TRBV7-3	TRBD2	TRBJ2-2	CASSPRTSGSWDTGELFF	TGTGCCAGCAGCCCCAGGACTAGCGGGAGTTGGGACACCGGGGAGCTGTTTTTT
NA	TRBV6-4	TRBD2	TRBJ2-3	CASKTSGGTDTQYF	TGTGCCAGCAAAACTAGCGGAGGCACAGATACGCAGTATTTT
once	TRBV16	NA	TRBJ1-2	CASSTTTTGEGGYTF	TGTGCCAGCAGTACGACGACGACAGGCGAAGGTGGCTACACCTTC
once	TRBV7-6	TRBD1	TRBJ1-1	CASSLDRANTEAFF	TGTGCCAGCAGCCTAGACAGGGCGAACACTGAAGCTTTCTTT
NA	TRBV7-2	NA	TRBJ2-3	CASSLNRGPDTQYF	TGTGCCAGCAGCTTAAATAGAGGCCCAGATACGCAGTATTTT
NA	TRBV18	TRBD2	TRBJ2-1	CASSRGLVNEQFF	TGTGCCAGCTCACGCGGACTAGTCAATGAGCAGTTCTTC
NA	TRBV18	NA	TRBJ1-1	CATKPNVEYTEAFF	TGTGCCACCAAGCCCAACGTTGAGTACACTGAAGCTTTCTTT
once	TRBV7-3	NA	TRBJ2-3	CASSARKPDTQYF	TGTGCCAGCAGCGCCCGGAAGCCAGATACGCAGTATTTT
NA	TRBV29-1	TRBD1	TRBJ1-5	CSVPGTDYYSNQPQHF	TGCAGCGTTCCCGGGACAGACTACTATAGCAATCAGCCCCAGCATTTT
NA	TRBV5-1	TRBD2	TRBJ2-5	CATRPGSGSGETQYF	TGCGCCACCCGACCGGGAAGCGGGAGTGGGGAGACCCAGTACTTC
NA	TRBV28	TRBD2	TRBJ2-2	CASSLGLATRELFF	TGTGCCAGCAGCCTCGGACTAGCGACCCGGGAGCTGTTTTTT